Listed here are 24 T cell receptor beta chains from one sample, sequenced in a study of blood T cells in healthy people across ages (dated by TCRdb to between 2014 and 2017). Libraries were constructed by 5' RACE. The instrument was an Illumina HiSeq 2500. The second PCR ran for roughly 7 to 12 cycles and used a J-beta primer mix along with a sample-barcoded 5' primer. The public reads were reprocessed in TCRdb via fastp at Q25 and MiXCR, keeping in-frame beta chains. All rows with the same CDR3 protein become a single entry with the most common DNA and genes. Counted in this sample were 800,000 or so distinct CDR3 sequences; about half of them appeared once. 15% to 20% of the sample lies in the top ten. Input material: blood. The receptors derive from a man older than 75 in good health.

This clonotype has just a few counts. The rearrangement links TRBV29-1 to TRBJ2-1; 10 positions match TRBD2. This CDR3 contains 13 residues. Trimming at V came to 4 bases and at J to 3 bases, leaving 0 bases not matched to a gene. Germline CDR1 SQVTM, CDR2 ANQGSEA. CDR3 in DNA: TGCAGCGTTGCTAGCGGGGGCTACAATGAGCAGTTCTTC. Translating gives CSVASGGYNEQFF.

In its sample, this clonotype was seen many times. The CDR3 is CASSVTSGSLREQYF. The CDR3 DNA follows: TGTGCCAGCAGCGTAACTAGCGGCTCATTGCGGGAGCAGTACTTC. This rearrangement joins TRBV28 to TRBJ2-7, with TRBD2 matching over 8 bases. J was trimmed by 7 bases and V by 6 bases; bases with no gene match: 14. The CDR3 is made up of 15 amino acids. The germline V gene encodes CDR1 MDHEN and CDR2 SYDVKM.

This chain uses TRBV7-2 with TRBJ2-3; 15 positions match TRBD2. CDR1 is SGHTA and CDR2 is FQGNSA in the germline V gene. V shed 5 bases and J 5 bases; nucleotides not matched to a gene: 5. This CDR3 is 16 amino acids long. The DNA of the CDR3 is TGTGCCAGCAGCATGCCGGGACTAGCGGGGGGAGATACGCAGTATTTT. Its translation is CASSMPGLAGGDTQYF.

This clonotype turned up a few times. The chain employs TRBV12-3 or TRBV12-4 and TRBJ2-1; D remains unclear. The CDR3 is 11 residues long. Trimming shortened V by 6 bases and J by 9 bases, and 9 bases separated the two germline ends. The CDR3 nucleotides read TGTGCCAGCAGCATATCTGCTGAGCAGTTCTTC. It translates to CASSISAEQFF.

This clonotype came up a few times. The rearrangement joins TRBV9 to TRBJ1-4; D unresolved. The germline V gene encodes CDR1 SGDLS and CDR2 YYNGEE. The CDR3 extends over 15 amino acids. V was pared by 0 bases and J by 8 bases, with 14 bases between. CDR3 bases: TGTGCCAGCAGCGTAGGATCCCATCGAGAGGAAAAACTGTTTTTT. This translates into CASSVGSHREEKLFF.

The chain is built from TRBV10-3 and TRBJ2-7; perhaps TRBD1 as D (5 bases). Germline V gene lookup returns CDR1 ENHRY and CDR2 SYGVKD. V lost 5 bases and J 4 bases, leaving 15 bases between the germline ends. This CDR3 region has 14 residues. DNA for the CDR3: TGTGCCATCAGTCCCGATTGGGGCTCATACGAGCAGTACTTC. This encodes CAISPDWGSYEQYF.

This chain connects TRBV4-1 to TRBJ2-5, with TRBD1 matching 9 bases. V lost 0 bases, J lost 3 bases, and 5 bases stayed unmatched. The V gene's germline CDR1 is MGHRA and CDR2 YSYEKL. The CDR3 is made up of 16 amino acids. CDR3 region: CASSQDGTGKEETQYF. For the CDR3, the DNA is TGCGCCAGCAGCCAAGATGGGACAGGGAAAGAAGAGACCCAGTACTTC.

Here the CDR3 DNA reads TGTGCCCCCCAAGACTTCCCTAGCACAGATACGCAGTATTTT. Translated, it gives CAPQDFPSTDTQYF. V gene TRBV5-6 combines with J gene TRBJ2-3, with D hard to call. CDR3 length: 14 amino acids. Germline V lookup: CDR1 SGHDT, CDR2 YYEEEE. The V end was cut by 10 bases, the J end by 0 bases, with 15 bases between.

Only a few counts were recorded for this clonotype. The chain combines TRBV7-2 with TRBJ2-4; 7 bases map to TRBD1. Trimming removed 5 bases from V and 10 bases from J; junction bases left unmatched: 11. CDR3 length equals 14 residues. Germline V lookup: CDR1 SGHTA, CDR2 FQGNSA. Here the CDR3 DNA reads TGTGCCAGCAGCACACAGGGGTTTCAGGGGATTCAGTACTTC. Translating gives CASSTQGFQGIQYF.

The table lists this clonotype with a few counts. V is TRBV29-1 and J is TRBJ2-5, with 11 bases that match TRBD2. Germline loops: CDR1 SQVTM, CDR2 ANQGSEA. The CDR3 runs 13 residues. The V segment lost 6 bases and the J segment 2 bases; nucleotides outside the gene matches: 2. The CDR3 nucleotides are TGCAGCGTGGGACTAGCGGCACAAGAGACCCAGTACTTC. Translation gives CSVGLAAQETQYF.

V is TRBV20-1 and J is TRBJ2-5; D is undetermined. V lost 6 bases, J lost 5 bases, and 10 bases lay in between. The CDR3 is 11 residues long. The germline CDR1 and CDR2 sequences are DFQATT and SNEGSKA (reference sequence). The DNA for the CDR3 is TGCAGTGCCCAACTCGGGGAGACCCAGTACTTC. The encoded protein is CSAQLGETQYF.

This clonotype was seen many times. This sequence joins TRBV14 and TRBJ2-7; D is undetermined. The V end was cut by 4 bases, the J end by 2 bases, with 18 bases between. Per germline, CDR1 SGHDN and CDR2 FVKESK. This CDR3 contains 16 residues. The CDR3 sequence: CASSPIWAAETYEQYF. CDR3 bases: TGTGCCAGCAGCCCTATTTGGGCGGCGGAGACCTACGAGCAGTACTTC.

CDR3 residues: CSAEGDPNEQFF. In DNA, the CDR3 is TGCAGCGCCGAGGGGGACCCTAATGAGCAGTTCTTC. The V call is TRBV29-1, the J call TRBJ2-1; perhaps TRBD1 as D (6 bases). Germline loops: CDR1 SQVTM, CDR2 ANQGSEA. The ends were cut back, 7 bases at V and 7 bases at J, with 14 bases in the middle. This CDR3 spans 12 amino acids.

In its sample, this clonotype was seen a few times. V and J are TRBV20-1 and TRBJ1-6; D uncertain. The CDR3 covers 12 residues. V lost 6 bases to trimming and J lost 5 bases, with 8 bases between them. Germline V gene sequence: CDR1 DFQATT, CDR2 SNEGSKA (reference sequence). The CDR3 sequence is CSAGGDNSPLHF. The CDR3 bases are TGCAGTGCCGGAGGAGATAATTCACCCCTCCACTTT.

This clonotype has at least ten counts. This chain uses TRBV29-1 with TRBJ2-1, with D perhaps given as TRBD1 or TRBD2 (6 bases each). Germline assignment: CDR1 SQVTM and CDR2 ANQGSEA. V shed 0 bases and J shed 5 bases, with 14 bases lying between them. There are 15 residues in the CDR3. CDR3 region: CSVEEGRRGDNEQFF. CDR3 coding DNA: TGCAGCGTTGAAGAAGGCCGGAGGGGGGACAATGAGCAGTTCTTC.

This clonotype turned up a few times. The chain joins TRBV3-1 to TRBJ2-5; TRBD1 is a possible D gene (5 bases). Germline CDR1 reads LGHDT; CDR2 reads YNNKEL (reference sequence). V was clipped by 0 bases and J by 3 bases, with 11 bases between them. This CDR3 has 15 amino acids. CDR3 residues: CASSQDPRAEETQYF. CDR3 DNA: TGTGCCAGCAGCCAAGATCCCAGGGCGGAAGAGACCCAGTACTTC.

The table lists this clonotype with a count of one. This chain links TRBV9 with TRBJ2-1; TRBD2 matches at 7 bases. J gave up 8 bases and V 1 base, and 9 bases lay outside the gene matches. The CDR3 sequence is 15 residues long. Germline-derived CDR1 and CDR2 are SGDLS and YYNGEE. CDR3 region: CASSVYSGGRDEQFF. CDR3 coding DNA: TGTGCCAGCAGCGTATATTCAGGCGGGAGAGATGAGCAGTTCTTC.

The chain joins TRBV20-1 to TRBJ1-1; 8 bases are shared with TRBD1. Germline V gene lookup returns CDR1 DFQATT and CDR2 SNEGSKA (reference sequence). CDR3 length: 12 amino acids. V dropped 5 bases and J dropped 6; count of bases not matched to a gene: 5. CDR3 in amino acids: CSAARGQAEAFF. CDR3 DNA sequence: TGCAGTGCTGCCAGGGGGCAGGCTGAAGCTTTCTTT.

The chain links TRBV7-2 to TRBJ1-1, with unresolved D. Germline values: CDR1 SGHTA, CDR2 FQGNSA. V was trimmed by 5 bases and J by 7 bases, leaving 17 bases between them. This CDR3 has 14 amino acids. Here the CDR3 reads CASSPEPGYGEAFF. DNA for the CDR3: TGTGCCAGCAGCCCCGAGCCGGGATACGGTGAAGCTTTCTTT.

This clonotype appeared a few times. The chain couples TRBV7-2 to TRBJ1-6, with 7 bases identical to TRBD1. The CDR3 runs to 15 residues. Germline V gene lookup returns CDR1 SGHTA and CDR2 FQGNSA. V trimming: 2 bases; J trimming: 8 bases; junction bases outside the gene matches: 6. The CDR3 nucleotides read TGTGCCAGCAGCTTAAACGACAGGGTTCATTCACCCCTCCACTTT. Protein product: CASSLNDRVHSPLHF.

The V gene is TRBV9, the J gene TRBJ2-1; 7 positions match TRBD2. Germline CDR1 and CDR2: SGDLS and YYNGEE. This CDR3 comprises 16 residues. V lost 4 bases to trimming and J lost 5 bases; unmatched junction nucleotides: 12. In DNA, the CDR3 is TGTGCCAGCAGCCCCCCCCGCGGGAGAGGGGACAATGAGCAGTTCTTC. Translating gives CASSPPRGRGDNEQFF.

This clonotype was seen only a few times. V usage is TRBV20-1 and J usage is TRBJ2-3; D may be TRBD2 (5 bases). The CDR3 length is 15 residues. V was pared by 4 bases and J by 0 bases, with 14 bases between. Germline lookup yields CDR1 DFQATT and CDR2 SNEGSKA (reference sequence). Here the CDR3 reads CSANRAATSTDTQYF. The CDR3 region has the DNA TGCAGTGCTAACCGAGCGGCAACTAGCACAGATACGCAGTATTTT.

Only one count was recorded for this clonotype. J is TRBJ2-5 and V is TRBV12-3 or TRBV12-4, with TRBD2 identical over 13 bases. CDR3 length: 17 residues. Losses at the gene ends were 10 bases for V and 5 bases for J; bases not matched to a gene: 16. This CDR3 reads CANSPGGGLAGYETQYF. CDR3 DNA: TGTGCCAACAGCCCAGGTGGGGGACTAGCGGGATATGAGACCCAGTACTTC.

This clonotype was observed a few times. This CDR3 reads CASSLATWRKSTDTQYF. The CDR3 DNA reads TGTGCCAGCAGCTTAGCAACGTGGCGAAAAAGCACAGATACGCAGTATTTT. This chain uses TRBV7-8 with TRBJ2-3, with D unresolved. Trimming left V 0 bases short and J 0 bases short, with 13 bases between. The germline gives CDR1 SGHVS, CDR2 FQNEAQ. The CDR3 has 17 amino acids.